The 24 T cell receptor beta chains below come from one sample, sequenced in a study of blood T cell repertoires in COVID-19 (dated by TCRdb to about 2020). Receptor amplification or capture employed the immunoSEQ multiplex PCR assay. TCRdb retrieved this table from immuneACCESS and kept in-frame rearrangements only. Not all clones are present; in checked studies, unresolved V genes account for under half, and no reason is known for the remainder. The sample table records roughly 250,000 clones; around 89% of these occur just once. Approximately 9.5% of the sample lies in the top ten. The sequenced sample consisted of PBMCs or T cells enriched from blood (not recorded which). The receptors derive from a man in his forties who had recovered from COVID-19.

The chain employs TRBV3-1 (or the pseudogene TRBV3-2) and TRBJ2-1, with 7 bases matching TRBD1. With V trimmed by 1 base and J by 13 bases, 4 bases remained unmatched. CDR1 is LGHDT, CDR2 YNNKEL, per germline (reference sequence). The CDR3 has 12 amino acids. CDR3 bases: TGTGCCAGCAGCCAAGTATTAGGGGGCCAGTTCTTC. It yields the protein CASSQVLGGQFF.

On this clone itself: Other DNA sequences from this sample encode an identical CDR3 as well. V and J are TRBV19 and TRBJ1-2; the D is unclear. V gave up 1 base and J gave up 0 bases, with 6 bases separating them. From germline, CDR1 is LNHDA and CDR2 SQIVND (reference sequence). This CDR3 is 14 amino acids long. In nucleotides, the CDR3 is TGTGCCAGTAGTATAGGGAGAGCTAACTATGGCTACACCTTC. This codes for CASSIGRANYGYTF.

V gene TRBV10-3 combines with J gene TRBJ1-5; 9 bases match TRBD1. Germline V CDR1 and CDR2: ENHRY, SYGVKD. J lost 4 bases, V lost 9 bases, and 4 bases had no gene match. The length of the CDR3 is 13 residues. CDR3 in amino acids: CAMGDRVNQPQHF. CDR3 DNA sequence: TGTGCCATGGGGGACAGGGTTAATCAGCCCCAGCATTTT.

V usage is TRBV12-3 or TRBV12-4 and J usage is TRBJ2-1; D perhaps matches TRBD2 (6 bases). The CDR3 spans 11 residues. Trimming removed 11 bases at V and 9 bases at J, with 14 bases between. The chain's CDR3 is CACAGSTEQFF. The CDR3 DNA sequence: TGTGCCTGTGCGGGATCGACTGAGCAGTTCTTC.

V is TRBV28 and J is TRBJ1-5; TRBD1 matches 8 bases. The CDR3 contains 14 residues. Per the germline V gene, CDR1 is MDHEN and CDR2 is SYDVKM. The trim removed 8 bases at V and 5 bases at J, leaving 8 bases unmatched. The CDR3 DNA sequence: TGTGCCAGCGCTCAGGGGGCTATAGATCAGCCCCAGCATTTT. This gives the protein CASAQGAIDQPQHF.

The chain carries TRBV27 and TRBJ2-1, with 8 bases identical to TRBD2. Unmatched junction bases numbered 12, after V lost 7 bases and J lost 7 bases. Per the germline V gene, CDR1 is MNHEY and CDR2 is SMNVEV (reference sequence). This CDR3 contains 15 residues. CDR3 coding DNA: TGTGCCAGCAATTTCGCCGGGACTAGGGATAATGAGCAGTTCTTC. Its protein product is CASNFAGTRDNEQFF.

This chain connects TRBV5-1 to TRBJ2-5; 11 nucleotides align to TRBD2. CDR1 is SGHRS, CDR2 YFSETQ, per germline. The length of the CDR3 is 15 residues. Trimming removed 3 bases from V and 0 bases from J; junction bases left unmatched: 1. The CDR3 protein is CASSYSGRDQETQYF. Here the CDR3 DNA reads TGCGCCAGCAGCTATAGCGGGAGGGACCAAGAGACCCAGTACTTC.

The V call is TRBV5-8, the J call TRBJ1-2; D gene unclear. Trimming took 7 bases from V and 4 from J, leaving 14 bases between them. Germline CDR1 SGHTS, CDR2 YDEGEE. The CDR3 runs to 13 residues. The CDR3 region is CASGLGRTYGYTF. The CDR3 DNA is TGTGCCAGCGGGTTAGGGAGGACCTATGGCTACACCTTC. Drawing the rest from reference TRBV5-8 and TRBJ1-2, the complete variable domain is EAGVTQSPTHLIKTRGQQATLRCSPISGHTSVYWYQQALGLGLQFLLWYDEGEERNRGNFPPRFSGRQFPNYSSELNVNALELEDSALYLCASGLGRTYGYTFGSGTRLTVV.

J is TRBJ1-3 and V is TRBV12-3 or TRBV12-4; TRBD1 might be the D (5 bases). This CDR3 spans 13 amino acids. The V and J ends lost 2 bases and 8 bases respectively, with 10 bases between them. The CDR3 here is CASSLKGFDTIYF. For the CDR3, the DNA is TGTGCCAGCAGTTTAAAGGGGTTCGACACCATATATTTT.

Details on this clone: The sample carries other DNA sequences with the same CDR3. This rearrangement joins TRBV5-1 to TRBJ2-2; 11 nucleotides match TRBD2. This CDR3 has 16 amino acids. Germline V gene sequence: CDR1 SGHRS, CDR2 YFSETQ. The junction had 8 bases not matched to a gene; V was cut back by 6 bases and J by 4 bases. CDR3 loop: CASKGLAGGSTGELFF. CDR3 nucleotide sequence: TGCGCCAGCAAGGGCCTAGCGGGGGGTAGCACCGGGGAGCTGTTTTTT. The whole variable domain, remainder taken from reference TRBV5-1 and TRBJ2-2, is KAGVTQTPRYLIKTRGQQVTLSCSPISGHRSVSWYQQTPGQGLQFLFEYFSETQRNKGNFPGRFSGRQFSNSRSEMNVSTLELGDSALYLCASKGLAGGSTGELFFGEGSRLTVL.

The chain recombines TRBV12-3 or TRBV12-4 with TRBJ2-1; D is uncertain. The CDR3 spans 13 residues. The V and J ends lost 5 bases and 6 bases respectively, with 11 bases between them. The CDR3: CASSATSSNEQFF. The CDR3 DNA follows: TGTGCCAGCAGTGCAACATCTAGCAATGAGCAGTTCTTC.

This clone was picked up a small number of times. The genes are TRBV9 and TRBJ1-6; D is undetermined. CDR1 is SGDLS, CDR2 YYNGEE, per germline. The CDR3 totals 17 residues. V lost 0 bases and J 6 bases, leaving 16 bases between the germline ends. CDR3 sequence: CASSVDTGINPNSPLHF. CDR3 sequence (DNA): TGTGCCAGCAGCGTAGATACGGGGATCAATCCTAATTCACCCCTCCACTTT.

This clone is deemed medium-sized. The gene calls are TRBV1 and TRBJ2-5; no DNA check was done on the table's D call, TRBD2. TRBV1 is labeled a pseudogene. The CDR3 sequence is 18 residues long. For the CDR3, the DNA is TGCACCAGCAGCCAAGTACGGACTAGCGGGAGTTTGGGAGAGACCCAGTACTTC. This gives the protein CTSSQVRTSGSLGETQYF.

CDR3 in DNA: TGTGCCACCCGTGGACAGGCGAACACCGGGGAGCTGTTTTTT. Encoded protein: CATRGQANTGELFF. The chain joins TRBV6-5 to TRBJ2-2, with TRBD1 matching over 7 bases. The germline gives CDR1 MNHEY, CDR2 SVGAGI. This CDR3 region has 14 residues. Trimming took 10 bases from V and 0 from J; bases not matched to a gene: 5.

J is TRBJ1-6 and V is TRBV14; a weak D match, TRBD1 (6 bases). The CDR3 runs to 16 residues. Germline V lookup: CDR1 SGHDN, CDR2 FVKESK. V dropped 3 bases and J dropped 6 bases, with 15 bases sitting between them. CDR3 sequence (DNA): TGTGCCAGCAGCCACGACGATCGGGGGGCTAATTCACCCCTCCACTTT. Translating gives CASSHDDRGANSPLHF.

The chain joins TRBV14 to TRBJ2-1, with 9 positions matching TRBD2. There are 17 residues in the CDR3. J lost 4 bases, V lost 2 bases, and 9 bases had no gene match. Germline CDR1 reads SGHDN; CDR2 reads FVKESK. CDR3 nucleotide sequence: TGTGCCAGCAGCCAATATGTGTCTAGCGGGGTGTACAATGAGCAGTTCTTC. It specifies CASSQYVSSGVYNEQFF.

The chain carries TRBV15 and TRBJ2-5; TRBD2 matches at 9 bases. The CDR3 runs to 16 residues. V shed 5 bases, J shed 0 bases, and the junction held 7 bases outside the gene matches. CDR1 LNHNV and CDR2 YYDKDF come from the germline V gene (reference sequence). The chain's CDR3 is CATSRGAGGNQETQYF. In nucleotides, the CDR3 is TGTGCCACCAGCCGAGGGGCGGGAGGGAACCAAGAGACCCAGTACTTC.

The chain has TRBV3-1 (or the pseudogene TRBV3-2) and TRBJ2-5, with TRBD2 matching over 10 bases. The germline V gene encodes CDR1 LGHDT and CDR2 YNNKEL (reference sequence). Germline trimming cut 4 bases from V and 3 bases from J; bases unmatched to any gene: 8. CDR3 length equals 16 residues. The CDR3 spells CASSLGLAVVEETQYF. In nucleotides, the CDR3 is TGTGCCAGCAGCCTTGGACTAGCGGTCGTCGAAGAGACCCAGTACTTC.

Notes on this clone: The same CDR3 also results from other DNA sequences found in this sample. The genes are TRBV10-3 and TRBJ2-7; D not resolved. The ends were cut back, 3 bases at V and 0 bases at J, with 6 bases in the middle. This CDR3 is 13 amino acids long. Germline V lookup: CDR1 ENHRY, CDR2 SYGVKD. Here the CDR3 reads CAISDRVSYEQYF. In DNA form, the CDR3 reads TGTGCCATCAGTGATCGGGTCTCCTACGAGCAGTACTTC.

This sequence joins TRBV3-1 (or the pseudogene TRBV3-2) and TRBJ1-2, with D unresolved. Germline V gene lookup returns CDR1 LGHDT and CDR2 YNNKEL (reference sequence). The CDR3 covers 14 residues. With 0 bases removed from V and 3 bases from J, the gap between germline ends came to 8 bases. CDR3 sequence (DNA): TGTGCCAGCAGCCAAGACAGAGACTACTATGGCTACACCTTC. Its protein is CASSQDRDYYGYTF.

The genes are TRBV5-1 and TRBJ1-1; tentatively, D is TRBD1 (6 bases). V was shortened by 3 bases and J by 6 bases, with 18 bases between the two germline ends. Germline V gene lookup returns CDR1 SGHRS and CDR2 YFSETQ. The CDR3 length is 15 residues. The DNA for the CDR3 is TGCGCCAGCAGCTCTAGGGACACTTACGGCGCTGAAGCTTTCTTT. Translating gives CASSSRDTYGAEAFF.

The rearrangement links TRBV7-2 to TRBJ2-2; a possible D gene is TRBD2 (6 bases). Germline V lookup: CDR1 SGHTA, CDR2 FQGNSA. The CDR3 runs to 14 residues. V lost 3 bases to trimming and J lost 1 base, with 6 bases between them. DNA for the CDR3: TGTGCCAGCAGCTTTAGCGGGAACACCGGGGAGCTGTTTTTT. This sequence encodes CASSFSGNTGELFF.

The chain is built from TRBV19 and TRBJ1-1, with D possibly being TRBD1 (6 bases). With 8 bases removed from V and 4 bases from J, the gap between germline ends came to 29 bases. Germline assignment: CDR1 LNHDA and CDR2 SQIVND (reference sequence). The CDR3 extends over 18 amino acids. CDR3 loop: CASRLSGGQFFEGTEAFF. CDR3 nucleotides: TGTGCCAGTCGTCTTTCAGGAGGACAGTTCTTCGAAGGCACTGAAGCTTTCTTT.

V and J are TRBV28 and TRBJ1-1; no reliable D call. The CDR3 has 12 residues. CDR1 MDHEN and CDR2 SYDVKM come from the germline V gene. V lost 7 bases, J lost 8 bases, and 14 bases lay in between. Written as DNA, the CDR3 is TGTGCCAGCATTTTTCGAGGTAGGGAAGCTTTCTTT. Translating gives CASIFRGREAFF.